This TCR beta chain came from a study of cytomegalovirus exposure and HLA in healthy donors. General observations from the study: The classifier reportedly diagnosed cytomegalovirus status with high sensitivity and specificity. Among the sequence variants, a highly shared cluster was likely an artifact of sequencing. TRBV6-2, TRBV6-3 and some other V segments were unresolvable in 87-base-pair reads.

The CDR3 loop spans 13 amino acids. The germline CDR1 and CDR2 sequences are SGDLS and YYNGEE. Trimming removed 4 bases at V and 6 bases at J, with 11 bases between. Comments on this clone: As yet, its antigen is unknown.

13 Jbeta primers and 60 Vbeta primers were used for the PCR. The data were produced by immunoSEQ multiplex PCR, yet TCRdb's version contains in-frame clones alone and is incomplete. This sample has some 140,000 clones, with around 72% found just once. The chain carries TRBV9 and TRBJ1-5; D not certain. This clonotype was sampled from a woman in her forties in good health and CMV-seronegative. The sequencing sample was made of PBMCs. CDR3: CASSTSPGQPQHF. DNA of the CDR3: TGTGCCAGCAGCACTAGCCCCGGTCAGCCCCAGCATTTT.